A selection of T cell receptor beta chains follows, all from one sample in a study of T cell repertoires in cytomegalovirus infection. TCRdb reanalysed the reads using MiXCR and keeps one entry per CDR3 protein. The sample includes about 740,000 distinct CDR3 sequences, 33% of them seen just once. For these TCRs, the target antigens are not known. Material: cultured PBMCs, obtained from culture after CMV antigen stimulation. These receptors were obtained from a human donor in good health (CMV status not recorded). Some clones in this sample may be carry-over from other donors' samples. Both conserved end residues are part of each CDR3. D genes are given only for firm matches. Where a row states a size, it is once, few, many or the class of an expanded clone; other rows omit it.

cdr3_nt,cdr3_aa,d_call,clone_size,v_call,j_call
TGTGCCAGCAGCGAACTACAGGCGTGGGGTGAAAAACTGTTTTTT,CASSELQAWGEKLFF,-,few,TRBV7-9,TRBJ1-4
TGCGCCAGCAGCCGGACTTGGACGCAGACCCAGTACTTC,CASSRTWTQTQYF,-,-,TRBV4-3,TRBJ2-5
TGTGCCAGCGCCGGACGGCCGGTCGGCACTGAAGCTTTCTTT,CASAGRPVGTEAFF,-,-,TRBV6-2/TRBV6-3,TRBJ1-1
TGTGCTTTTGGCCACAATGAGCAGTTCTTC,CAFGHNEQFF,-,few,TRBV20-1,TRBJ2-1
TGTGCCAGCAGCTCGACCAGACAGGGCATCTACGAGCAGTACTTC,CASSSTRQGIYEQYF,TRBD1,few,TRBV7-9,TRBJ2-7
TGTGCCAGCAGCCCTCAGGTTGGGCGGAGCAATGAGCAGTTCTTC,CASSPQVGRSNEQFF,-,-,TRBV7-6,TRBJ2-1
TGTGCCAGCAGTTTTAGGCAGGGGGATGAAAAACTGTTTTTT,CASSFRQGDEKLFF,TRBD1,few,TRBV12-3/TRBV12-4,TRBJ1-4
TGTGCCAGCAGCCCACCATACACCGGGGAGCTGTTTTTT,CASSPPYTGELFF,-,-,TRBV7-3,TRBJ2-2
TGTGCCTGGACCCCTTGGGGTAGCGGGAACCCTGGCGAGCAGTTCTTC,CAWTPWGSGNPGEQFF,TRBD2,once,TRBV30,TRBJ2-1
TGTGCCAGCAGCAATATTCGAGCGGGCTTAAGATCCTACGAGCAGTACTTC,CASSNIRAGLRSYEQYF,-,-,TRBV5-5,TRBJ2-7
TGTGCCAGTAGTCCCGTGGGGGGCCTGGCGAGCACTGAAGCTTTCTTT,CASSPVGGLASTEAFF,-,-,TRBV19,TRBJ1-1
TGCGCCAGCAGCCCGATGGGACAGGGAGCGAGTAATTCACCCCTCCACTTT,CASSPMGQGASNSPLHF,TRBD1,few,TRBV5-1,TRBJ1-6
TGTGCCAGCAGTTACGGTACGGGAGACTACAATGAGCAGTTCTTC,CASSYGTGDYNEQFF,-,-,TRBV6-2/TRBV6-3,TRBJ2-1
TGTGCCAGCAGCGACCCGGCAGCTAGAACCTACAATGAGCAGTTCTTC,CASSDPAARTYNEQFF,-,-,TRBV6-1,TRBJ2-1
TGTGCCAGCAGCCAATTTACAGGGGTCTATGAGCAGTTCTTC,CASSQFTGVYEQFF,TRBD1,-,TRBV3-1,TRBJ2-1
TGTGCCAGCAGCTGGAGACAGAGCTATGGCTACACCTTC,CASSWRQSYGYTF,-,many,TRBV7-2,TRBJ1-2
TGTGCCAGCACCAAATCCGGGACAGGCCCAAGACTGCTTTTGGGGGATTTC,CASTKSGTGPRLLLGDF,TRBD1,few,TRBV7-9,TRBJ1-1
TGTGCCAGCAGCAAGGGTCTGAACACCGGGGAGCTGTTTTTT,CASSKGLNTGELFF,-,-,TRBV6-8,TRBJ2-2
TGTGCCAGCAGTTACTCGATTTACAAGAACACTGAAGCTTTCTTT,CASSYSIYKNTEAFF,-,few,TRBV6-8,TRBJ1-1
TGTGCCAGCAGCGCGGGGACCACCTCTCGGGAGCAGTACTTC,CASSAGTTSREQYF,-,-,TRBV9,TRBJ2-7
TGTGCCTGGACCTCGGTTGCCGACACCATATATTTT,CAWTSVADTIYF,-,-,TRBV30,TRBJ1-3
TGCAGTGCTAGCCGCGAAAAACTGTTTTTT,CSASREKLFF,-,-,TRBV20-1,TRBJ1-4
TGTGCCAGCAGCTTAGACAGTGGGGTTAGCAATCAGCCCCAGCATTTT,CASSLDSGVSNQPQHF,-,-,TRBV7-2,TRBJ1-5
TGTGCCAGCAGCCGTCAGGGGGCAGTGACAGATACGCAGTATTTT,CASSRQGAVTDTQYF,TRBD1,few,TRBV12-3/TRBV12-4,TRBJ2-3
TGTGCCAGCAGCTACCGTGGGGGGCAGTATTTT,CASSYRGGQYF,-,few,TRBV12-3/TRBV12-4,TRBJ2-3
TGTGCCAGCAGTACACGGGCTAACTATGGCTACACCTTC,CASSTRANYGYTF,-,many,TRBV7-2,TRBJ1-2
TGTGCCAGCTTGACGGGAGGGCCGGAGTCCTACGAGCAGTACTTC,CASLTGGPESYEQYF,TRBD2,few,TRBV6-2/TRBV6-3,TRBJ2-7
TGCAGTGCTGGGGGACAGGGGGCAGGGTACAATGAGCAGTTCTTC,CSAGGQGAGYNEQFF,TRBD1,once,TRBV20-1,TRBJ2-1
TGTGCCAGCAAAGACAGGGGACTTTACGGCTACACCTTC,CASKDRGLYGYTF,TRBD1,-,TRBV6-2/TRBV6-3,TRBJ1-2
TGTGCCAGCAGCTTAGAAGGGGCCTGGGGTGAAAAACTGTTTTTT,CASSLEGAWGEKLFF,-,-,TRBV7-6,TRBJ1-4
TGCAGCTCCCGACAGTTCTGGGGCGGCACAGATACGCAGTATTTT,CSSRQFWGGTDTQYF,-,-,TRBV29-1,TRBJ2-3
TGTGCCAGCAGCTTAGCCCCACTAGCGGGGGCAGATACGCAGTATTTT,CASSLAPLAGADTQYF,TRBD2,many,TRBV7-2,TRBJ2-3
TGTGCCAGCAGCTTAGTCGCGGGTGGCCAGCCCCAGCATTTT,CASSLVAGGQPQHF,-,many,TRBV7-2,TRBJ1-5
TGTGCCAGCAGCTTCTACCCCGGGAACTCCTACGAGCAGTACTTC,CASSFYPGNSYEQYF,-,many,TRBV7-2,TRBJ2-7
TGTGCCAGCTGGACTAGCGGGAAAAACATTCAGTACTTC,CASWTSGKNIQYF,TRBD2,-,TRBV6-1,TRBJ2-4
TGCGCCAGCAGCCAAGGGGTCCCGTTGGGGGCAGATACGCAGTATTTT,CASSQGVPLGADTQYF,-,few,TRBV4-1,TRBJ2-3
TGTGCCAGCAGTTTATTCGGGGGGAGGAGGGAGACCCAGTACTTC,CASSLFGGRRETQYF,TRBD2,once,TRBV28,TRBJ2-5
TGCAGCGTTGAAGTTTTGGCCTACAATGAGCAGTTCTTC,CSVEVLAYNEQFF,-,few,TRBV29-1,TRBJ2-1
TGTGCCAGCACGGGGGGACTAGCGGGGGTCTACGAGCAGTACTTC,CASTGGLAGVYEQYF,TRBD2,many,TRBV7-9,TRBJ2-7
TGTGCCAGCAGCCGATCGACGGGAGCCTACAATGAGCAGTTCTTC,CASSRSTGAYNEQFF,-,few,TRBV6-1,TRBJ2-1
TGTGCCAGCAGTTTCCCCCCGGGACAGGGGTCCTACGAGCAGTACTTC,CASSFPPGQGSYEQYF,TRBD1,-,TRBV12-3/TRBV12-4,TRBJ2-7
TGTGCCAGCAGCCCCGCCCCCCCCCGACTCTATGGCTACACCTTC,CASSPAPPRLYGYTF,-,-,TRBV7-9,TRBJ1-2
TGCGCCAGCAGCCAAGGGGGGACAGGTGGAAATTCACCCCTCCACTTT,CASSQGGTGGNSPLHF,TRBD1,many,TRBV4-1,TRBJ1-6
TGTGCCAGCAGCCACCCGGCAGGTTTCCCCTACGAGCAGTACTTC,CASSHPAGFPYEQYF,-,few,TRBV7-9,TRBJ2-7
TGTGCCAGCACGACAAGGGCAGATACGCAGTATTTT,CASTTRADTQYF,-,many,TRBV7-2,TRBJ2-3
TGCAGTGCTAATCAGAACCTCTATAATTCACCCCTCCACTTT,CSANQNLYNSPLHF,-,-,TRBV20-1,TRBJ1-6
TGTGCCAGCAGTTGGGTGGGGACGGGCACCGGGGAGCTGTTTTTT,CASSWVGTGTGELFF,-,-,TRBV12-3/TRBV12-4,TRBJ2-2
TGTGCCAGCAGCCAAAAGGTATCCTACGAGCAGTACTTC,CASSQKVSYEQYF,-,few,TRBV7-2,TRBJ2-7
TGTGCCAGCAGCTACGACAGCTACACAGATACGCAGTATTTT,CASSYDSYTDTQYF,-,-,TRBV5-5,TRBJ2-3
TGTGCCAGCAGCCAAGGTTTTGGCGACTACGAGCAGTACTTC,CASSQGFGDYEQYF,-,-,TRBV14,TRBJ2-7
TGTGCCTGGACAGGGAGCTCCTACGAGCAGTACTTC,CAWTGSSYEQYF,-,-,TRBV30,TRBJ2-7
TGTGCCAGCAGCTTCCGACAGGGTGTCTCACCCCTCCACTTT,CASSFRQGVSPLHF,TRBD1,-,TRBV11-2,TRBJ1-6
TGTGCCAGCAGCTTAGGGTTCGGGGGACCAATCACAGATACGCAGTATTTT,CASSLGFGGPITDTQYF,-,few,TRBV11-2,TRBJ2-3
TGTGCCAGCAGCACCCGGGACATCGGGCGGAACAATGAGCAGTTCTTC,CASSTRDIGRNNEQFF,-,many,TRBV7-9,TRBJ2-1
TGTGCCAGCAGCTTAGTGGGACTAGCGAGGGGAGAGCAGTTCTTC,CASSLVGLARGEQFF,TRBD2,many,TRBV7-2,TRBJ2-1
TGTGCCAACAGCTCTGCCGACAGGGATGAGACCCAGTACTTC,CANSSADRDETQYF,TRBD1,-,TRBV7-6,TRBJ2-5
TGTGCCATCAGTGGGGGACCCCTTGCCGAAAACATTCAGTACTTC,CAISGGPLAENIQYF,-,few,TRBV10-3,TRBJ2-4
TGTGCCAGCAGCGTAGGACCCACAGATACGCAGTATTTT,CASSVGPTDTQYF,-,-,TRBV9,TRBJ2-3
TGCAGCGCCCAGACAGGGGGGCGGACGCAGTATTTT,CSAQTGGRTQYF,TRBD1,-,TRBV29-1,TRBJ2-3
TGTGCCAGCAGCCAGGTCCTTGGCTACGAGCAGTACTTC,CASSQVLGYEQYF,-,-,TRBV3-1,TRBJ2-7